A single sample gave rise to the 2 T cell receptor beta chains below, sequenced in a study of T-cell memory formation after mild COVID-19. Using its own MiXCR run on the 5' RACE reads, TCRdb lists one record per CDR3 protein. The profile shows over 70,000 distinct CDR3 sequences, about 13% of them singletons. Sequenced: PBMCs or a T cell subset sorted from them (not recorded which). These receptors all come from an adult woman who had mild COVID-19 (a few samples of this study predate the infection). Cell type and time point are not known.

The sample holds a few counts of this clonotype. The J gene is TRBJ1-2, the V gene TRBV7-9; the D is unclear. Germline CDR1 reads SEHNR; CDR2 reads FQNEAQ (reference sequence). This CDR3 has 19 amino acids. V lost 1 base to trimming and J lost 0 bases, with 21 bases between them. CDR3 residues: CASSLGAWEDPKANYGYTF. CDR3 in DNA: TGTGCCAGCAGCTTAGGGGCATGGGAGGACCCCAAAGCTAACTATGGCTACACCTTC.

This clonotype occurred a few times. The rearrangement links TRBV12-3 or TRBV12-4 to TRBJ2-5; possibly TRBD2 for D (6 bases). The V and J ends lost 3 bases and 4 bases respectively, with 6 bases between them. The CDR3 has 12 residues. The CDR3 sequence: CASSFGGETQYF. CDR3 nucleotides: TGTGCCAGCAGTTTCGGGGGAGAGACCCAGTACTTC.